The 10 T cell receptor beta chains listed next were all sequenced from one sample in a study of CD8+ T cells in alopecia areata. cDNA serving as the sequencing template came from extracted, reverse transcribed RNA. Clones were sequenced by immunoSEQ multiplex PCR, and TCRdb holds only the in-frame ones, with some missing. The profile shows more than 200,000 clones, less than 80% of them singletons. Sequenced material: CD4+ T cells sorted from blood, taken at week 0. The receptors shown here come from a human donor with alopecia areata.

The V and J genes are TRBV29-1 and TRBJ2-5; a possible D gene is TRBD1 (5 bases). Trimming took off 7 bases at V and 5 bases at J, with 17 bases between the two ends. This CDR3 contains 13 residues. Germline CDR1 SQVTM, CDR2 ANQGSEA. CDR3 DNA sequence: TGCAGCGCAGCCCCCCAGGGTGGGGAGACCCAGTACTTC. Translation: CSAAPQGGETQYF.

Here the CDR3 DNA reads TGTGCCAGCAGCCAAGGAAGGGGAGAGACCCAGTACTTC. Translated: CASSQGRGETQYF. V gene TRBV14 combines with J gene TRBJ2-5, with D possibly TRBD1 on 5 matching bases. The CDR3 is 13 residues long. V was cut by 1 base and J by 4 bases, with 7 bases left in between. Per germline, CDR1 SGHDN and CDR2 FVKESK.

The chain couples TRBV5-4 to TRBJ1-2; 9 positions agree with TRBD1. Per the germline V gene, CDR1 is SGHNT and CDR2 is YYREEE (reference sequence). Losses at the gene ends were 5 bases for V and 8 bases for J; bases not matched to a gene: 4. This CDR3 is 12 amino acids long. CDR3 DNA sequence: TGTGCCAGCAGGGGGACAGGGTGGGGCTACACCTTC. Its protein product is CASRGTGWGYTF. Variable domain in full (rest from reference TRBV5-4 and TRBJ1-2): ETGVTQSPTHLIKTRGQQVTLRCSSQSGHNTVSWYQQALGQGPQFIFQYYREEENGRGNFPPRFSGLQFPNYSSELNVNALELDDSALYLCASRGTGWGYTFGSGTRLTVV.

This chain connects TRBV15 to TRBJ2-7; no clear D. V lost 2 bases to trimming and J lost 3 bases, with 11 bases between them. CDR1 is LNHNV and CDR2 is YYDKDF in the germline V gene (reference sequence). The CDR3 is made up of 14 amino acids. CDR3 sequence reads: CATSRSPVDYEQYF. DNA of the CDR3: TGTGCCACCAGCAGAAGTCCGGTGGACTACGAGCAGTACTTC. The full variable domain, in which reference TRBV15 and TRBJ2-7 provide the parts outside the CDR3, is DAMVIQNPRYQVTQFGKPVTLSCSQTLNHNVMYWYQQKSSQAPKLLFHYYDKDFNNEADTPDNFQSRRPNTSFCFLDIRSPGLGDTAMYLCATSRSPVDYEQYFGPGTRLTVT.

The genes are TRBV6-6 and TRBJ1-1; the D is unclear. Germline CDR1 MNHNY, CDR2 SVGAGI (reference sequence). The V and J ends lost 0 bases and 4 bases respectively, with 6 bases between them. The CDR3 loop spans 13 amino acids. In nucleotides, the CDR3 is TGTGCCAGCAGTTACTCGTGGGTCACTGAAGCTTTCTTT. Amino acid sequence: CASSYSWVTEAFF.

The chain combines TRBV25-1 with TRBJ2-1; TRBD2 matches at 10 bases. The CDR3 has 16 residues. V dropped 2 bases and J dropped 6; count of bases not matched to a gene: 7. Germline-derived CDR1 and CDR2 are MGHDK and SYGVNS. CDR3: CASSEEGSGGRNEQFF. The CDR3 DNA follows: TGTGCCAGCAGTGAAGAAGGTAGCGGGGGGCGCAATGAGCAGTTCTTC.

V is TRBV7-2 and J is TRBJ2-5, with D tentatively TRBD1 or TRBD2 (5 bases each). The CDR3 totals 18 residues. V lost 5 bases and J lost 2, with 24 bases in between. In germline, CDR1 is SGHTA, CDR2 FQGNSA. The CDR3 region has the DNA TGTGCCAGCAGCCTGTTGGGACCAACGGGGTTATATCAAGAGACCCAGTACTTC. This gives the protein CASSLLGPTGLYQETQYF. Combining the CDR3 with reference TRBV7-2 and TRBJ2-5 gives the whole variable domain GAGVSQSPSNKVTEKGKDVELRCDPISGHTALYWYRQSLGQGLEFLIYFQGNSAPDKSGLPSDRFSAERTGGSVSTLTIQRTQQEDSAVYLCASSLLGPTGLYQETQYFGPGTRLLVL.

The genes are TRBV25-1 and TRBJ1-2; D uncertain. The ends were cut back, 4 bases at V and 1 base at J, with 4 bases in the middle. This CDR3 spans 12 amino acids. The germline V gene has CDR1 MGHDK and CDR2 SYGVNS. CDR3 sequence reads: CASSASNYGYTF. In nucleotides, the CDR3 is TGTGCCAGCAGTGCCAGTAACTATGGCTACACCTTC.

The chain employs TRBV9 and TRBJ1-2, with 7 bases lining up with TRBD1. The CDR3 loop spans 15 amino acids. Germline loops: CDR1 SGDLS, CDR2 YYNGEE. V was pared by 4 bases and J by 8 bases, with 14 bases of the junction left unmatched. The CDR3 DNA reads as TGTGCCAGCAGCCCCCGGACAGGAGTCGTTGTGGGCTACACCTTC. Protein product: CASSPRTGVVVGYTF.

The gene calls are TRBV30 and TRBJ2-3, with 10 bases fitting TRBD1. Trimming at V came to 0 bases and at J to 3 bases, leaving 3 bases not matched to a gene. CDR3 length: 15 residues. Germline V gene lookup returns CDR1 GTSNPN and CDR2 SVGIG (reference sequence). The chain's CDR3 is CAWSVGDRGTDTQYF. The CDR3 DNA reads as TGTGCCTGGAGTGTCGGGGACAGGGGAACAGATACGCAGTATTTT.